This TCR beta chain is drawn from a study of identical twins. The CDR3 runs 14 residues. CDR1 MNHEY and CDR2 SVGEGT come from the germline V gene. V was trimmed by 6 bases and J by 1 base, leaving 10 bases between them. Findings and limits, study-wide: Cross-sectional statistical analysis, not tracking of the same donors, underpinned the conclusions. Memory repertoires showed no such pattern, whereas abundant cord blood beta clonotypes carried fewer insertions.

This clonotype came up many times. Its specificity is not known. Template switching introduced a universal primer site, and the cDNA bore unique molecular identifiers. TCRdb ran MiXCR on the 5' RACE reads and lists one entry per CDR3 protein. In the table there are 650,000 to 800,000 distinct CDR3 sequences, over 8.5% of which are singletons. Every donor was a healthy Caucasian. These data are also associated with another study on yellow fever vaccine responses in identical twins.

The receptor was isolated from a young woman in good health. The chain combines TRBV6-2 or TRBV6-3 with TRBJ2-1, with D maybe TRBD2 (6 bases). The sample was PBMCs. The CDR3: CASSTRGSYNEQFF. Here the CDR3 DNA reads TGTGCCAGCAGCACCCGGGGGTCCTACAATGAGCAGTTCTTC.